Following are 19 T cell receptor beta chains from one sample sequenced in a study of cytomegalovirus exposure and HLA in healthy donors. Vbeta (60) and Jbeta (13) primers were used in the PCR. The data were produced by immunoSEQ multiplex PCR, yet TCRdb's version contains in-frame clones alone and is incomplete. The data contain about 190,000 clones, 60% to 80% of them singletons. Sequencing was done on a sample of PBMCs. These receptor sequences come from a woman under 40 in good health and CMV-seropositive.

Here the CDR3 DNA reads TGTGCCTGGAGTAGAGAAGGGGGCAAGTACGAGCAGTACTTC. It translates to CAWSREGGKYEQYF. The chain is built from TRBV30 and TRBJ2-7; 7 bases agree with TRBD1. The CDR3 length is 14 residues. With 2 bases clipped from V and 4 bases from J, the junction kept 8 bases outside the gene matches. CDR1 and CDR2 from the germline V gene are GTSNPN and SVGIG (reference sequence).

The chain's CDR3 is CASSSRGRNYGYTF. The CDR3 bases are TGTGCCAGCAGTTCCAGGGGGCGCAACTATGGCTACACCTTC. The gene calls are TRBV28 and TRBJ1-2; 8 nucleotides align to TRBD1. Trimming cost V 4 bases and J 2 bases; bases outside gene matches: 3. Looked up from germline, CDR1 is MDHEN and CDR2 is SYDVKM. This CDR3 is 14 amino acids long.

The chain has TRBV15 and TRBJ1-2; D is perhaps TRBD1 (5 bases). Germline assignment: CDR1 LNHNV and CDR2 YYDKDF (reference sequence). V was pared by 0 bases and J by 3 bases, with 11 bases between. This CDR3 contains 15 residues. Here the CDR3 DNA reads TGTGCCACCAGCAGAGATTTGGGGGGACACTATGGCTACACCTTC. As protein: CATSRDLGGHYGYTF.

The chain couples TRBV2 to TRBJ1-1; D may be TRBD1 (5 bases). CDR1 and CDR2 (germline): SNHLY, FYNNEI. Trimming left V 4 bases short and J 0 bases short, with 12 bases between. CDR3 length: 15 amino acids. This CDR3 reads CASSGDSRMNTEAFF. The DNA for the CDR3 is TGTGCCAGCAGTGGTGACAGTCGGATGAACACTGAAGCTTTCTTT.

The chain is built from TRBV15 and TRBJ2-7; 7 positions agree with TRBD2. This CDR3 has 16 amino acids. V was pared by 1 base and J by 6 bases, with 12 bases of the junction left unmatched. The V gene's germline CDR1 is LNHNV and CDR2 YYDKDF (reference sequence). The CDR3 loop reads CATSRGGAGAKGEQYF. The CDR3 DNA sequence: TGTGCCACCAGCAGAGGAGGGGCGGGAGCAAAGGGCGAGCAGTACTTC.

The chain has TRBV30 and TRBJ1-1; no firm D call. This CDR3 has 13 residues. Trimming shortened V by 3 bases and J by 10 bases, and 18 bases separated the two germline ends. Germline CDR1 GTSNPN, CDR2 SVGIG (reference sequence). CDR3 region: CAWSGIRWTIAFF. In DNA form, the CDR3 reads TGTGCCTGGAGCGGCATTAGGTGGACTATAGCTTTCTTT.

This clone has just one count. Here the CDR3 DNA reads TGTGCCAGTAGTATAGATCGGACAACAGATACGCAGTATTTT. Amino acid sequence: CASSIDRTTDTQYF. This sequence joins TRBV19 and TRBJ2-3; tentatively, D is TRBD1 (5 bases). Germline V gives CDR1 LNHDA, CDR2 SQIVND (reference sequence). Trimming took 0 bases from V and 3 from J, leaving 7 bases between them. The CDR3 runs to 14 residues.

The gene calls are TRBV4-3 and TRBJ2-4, with D tentatively TRBD2 (7 bases). The CDR3 has 15 amino acids. Germline V gene lookup returns CDR1 LGHNA and CDR2 YSLEER. Trimming left V 0 bases short and J 8 bases short, with 14 bases between. The CDR3 reads CASSQDVRGGDIQYF. The CDR3 DNA reads as TGCGCCAGCAGCCAAGACGTTAGGGGGGGCGACATTCAGTACTTC.

The gene calls are TRBV7-2 and TRBJ1-6; D is ambiguous. V lost 5 bases and J 10 bases, leaving 12 bases between the germline ends. Germline V gene data show CDR1 as SGHTA and CDR2 as FQGNSA. The CDR3 is 13 amino acids. CDR3 in DNA: TGTGCCAGCAGCGCCCAGTTAAGATCACCCCTCCACTTT. This gives the protein CASSAQLRSPLHF.

The V gene is TRBV19, the J gene TRBJ2-5, with TRBD1 as a possible D gene (6 bases). The length of the CDR3 is 11 residues. Looked up from germline, CDR1 is LNHDA and CDR2 is SQIVND (reference sequence). Trimming took 6 bases from V and 5 from J, leaving 7 bases between them. This chain's CDR3 is CASRQGETQYF. In DNA form, the CDR3 reads TGTGCCAGTAGACAGGGCGAGACCCAGTACTTC.

This clone was seen a handful of times. For the CDR3, the DNA is TGTGCCAGCAGCTTAGTGCAGGGGTTTACCTACGAGCAGTACTTC. Its protein product is CASSLVQGFTYEQYF. V is TRBV7-8 and J is TRBJ2-7, with a weak D call TRBD1 (6 bases). The CDR3 loop spans 15 amino acids. In germline, CDR1 is SGHVS, CDR2 FQNEAQ. Trimming removed 1 base from V and 2 bases from J, with 12 bases in between. The whole variable domain, filled in from reference TRBV7-8 and TRBJ2-7, reads GAGVSQSPRYKVAKRGQDVALRCDPISGHVSLFWYQQALGQGPEFLTYFQNEAQLDKSGLPSDRFFAERPEGSVSTLKIQRTQQEDSAVYLCASSLVQGFTYEQYFGPGTRLTVT.

The table lists this clone with a few counts. The chain couples TRBV9 to TRBJ2-1; 8 nucleotides agree with TRBD1. This CDR3 has 16 residues. J was trimmed by 0 bases and V by 4 bases; bases with no gene match: 6. Germline loops: CDR1 SGDLS, CDR2 YYNGEE. This chain's CDR3 is CASSPPGGYSYNEQFF. CDR3 DNA: TGTGCCAGCAGCCCCCCAGGGGGCTACTCCTACAATGAGCAGTTCTTC.

The V call is TRBV5-4, the J call TRBJ1-4, with 7 bases that match TRBD1. The CDR3 sequence is 14 residues long. From germline, CDR1 is SGHNT and CDR2 YYREEE (reference sequence). Losses at the gene ends were 4 bases for V and 7 bases for J; bases not matched to a gene: 7. The CDR3 loop reads CASSEIRDSEKLFF. As DNA, the CDR3 is TGTGCCAGCAGCGAAATCCGGGACAGTGAAAAACTGTTTTTT.

This chain connects TRBV11-3 to TRBJ2-7; D is ambiguous. Germline V gene lookup returns CDR1 SGHNT and CDR2 YENEEA. V lost 6 bases, J lost 4 bases, and 10 bases lay in between. This CDR3 has 12 amino acids. CDR3 loop: CASSTGSYEQYF. The CDR3 bases are TGTGCCAGCAGTACCGGTTCGTACGAGCAGTACTTC.

This clone was counted only a few times. CDR3 bases: TGTGCCTGGAGCTCTCCGGAGACCCAGTACTTC. Translating it yields CAWSSPETQYF. This chain joins TRBV30 and TRBJ2-5; D not certain. Germline V gene data show CDR1 as GTSNPN and CDR2 as SVGIG (reference sequence). The V and J ends lost 3 bases and 5 bases respectively, with 7 bases between them. This CDR3 spans 11 amino acids. Full variable domain (remainder filled in from reference TRBV30 and TRBJ2-5): SQTIHQWPATLVQPVGSPLSLECTVEGTSNPNLYWYRQAAGRGLQLLFYSVGIGQISSEVPQNLSASRPQDRQFILSSKKLLLSDSGFYLCAWSSPETQYFGPGTRLLVL.

V gene TRBV5-4 combines with J gene TRBJ2-7; TRBD1 is a possible D gene (5 bases). The V end was cut by 1 base, the J end by 3 bases, with 11 bases between. The CDR3 sequence is 14 residues long. CDR1 is SGHNT, CDR2 YYREEE, per germline (reference sequence). For the CDR3, the DNA is TGTGCCAGCAGCTTGCAGCGACAGAACTACGAGCAGTACTTC. Translated, it gives CASSLQRQNYEQYF.

The V call is TRBV27, the J call TRBJ2-7; 7 nucleotides align to TRBD1. Germline-derived CDR1 and CDR2 are MNHEY and SMNVEV (reference sequence). This CDR3 contains 13 residues. Germline trimming cut 6 bases from V and 4 bases from J; bases unmatched to any gene: 6. In DNA, the CDR3 is TGTGCCAGCAGCGGGACAGTCAAATACGAGCAGTACTTC. Translation gives CASSGTVKYEQYF.

In its sample, this clone was seen a few times. The chain joins TRBV7-8 to TRBJ1-4; perhaps TRBD1 as D (5 bases). Germline V lookup: CDR1 SGHVS, CDR2 FQNEAQ. This CDR3 has 11 residues. The CDR3 sequence: CASRGDEKLFF. DNA for the CDR3: TGTGCTTCGCGGGGGGATGAAAAACTGTTTTTT.

The V and J genes are TRBV2 and TRBJ2-7; 9 bases match TRBD1. V shed 5 bases, J shed 4 bases, and the junction held 6 bases outside the gene matches. Germline V gene data show CDR1 as SNHLY and CDR2 as FYNNEI. This CDR3 region has 14 residues. The CDR3 DNA sequence: TGTGCCAGCAGTACCATACAGGGGGCATACGAGCAGTACTTC. Amino acid sequence: CASSTIQGAYEQYF. The full variable domain, completed using reference TRBV2 and TRBJ2-7, is EPEVTQTPSHQVTQMGQEVILRCVPISNHLYFYWYRQILGQKVEFLVSFYNNEISEKSEIFDDQFSVERPDGSNFTLKIRSTKLEDSAMYFCASSTIQGAYEQYFGPGTRLTVT.